The clone carrying this TCR beta chain was seen more than once but under ten times. Its matching antigen is unknown. The read gets to within 3 residues of the CDR3 end, and the germline J gene fills in the rest. The CDR3 loop spans 14 amino acids. Germline V gives CDR1 SEHNR, CDR2 FQNEAQ (reference sequence). The sample comes from a study of T cell clonality in common variable immunodeficiency. Study findings and constraints: CVID subjects showed higher TCRbeta clonality than healthy controls. In common variable immunodeficiency, TCR beta chains reportedly carried fewer deletions and N-nucleotide insertions.

Caucasian heritage predominated among both patients and controls. Blood came from CVID subjects not ill and not taking immunomodulatory or immunosuppressive medication. Sequencing used immunoSEQ multiplex PCR; TCRdb keeps in-frame clones, though not all of them. Reported are 15,000 to 20,000 clones, none seen only once; the ten largest carry roughly 15%. What was sequenced was peripheral blood mononuclear cells. The chain joins TRBV7-9 to TRBJ1-2; 7 bases are a match to TRBD1. The clonotype originates from a human donor with common variable immunodeficiency. CDR3 DNA (partial): TGTGCCAGCAGTTTGAACACAGGGGCCTACGGC. Its translation is CASSLNTGAYG. The full CDR3 sequence reads CASSLNTGAYGYTF.